This T cell receptor beta chain came from a study of T cell responses to AZD1222 COVID-19 vaccine. Remarks on this clone: What it recognizes is unknown.

TCRdb's copy holds only in-frame clones and misses some; the assay was immunoSEQ multiplex PCR. The table records 80,000 to 100,000 clones, roughly 85% of them present only once. Study conclusions and caveats: Baseline seropositives among AZD1222 recipients totaled only 5 to 7. Nearly half of spike-specific TCRs reportedly target variant regions that are unmutated in the B.1.351 and B.1.1.7 variants.

Second doses were pooled across both intervals (about 4 or about 12 weeks). Trimming removed 6 bases from V and 0 bases from J, with 10 bases in between. The CDR3 runs to 14 residues. Germline CDR1 and CDR2: MRHNA and SNTAGT. The sequences come from peripheral blood, collected 28 days after the second AZD1222 dose. The receptor was derived from an adult who received the AZD1222 COVID-19 vaccine. This chain connects TRBV6-4 to TRBJ2-3, with D unclear. The chain's CDR3 is CASRRTQSTDTQYF. The CDR3 DNA follows: TGTGCCAGCAGGCGGACCCAGAGCACAGATACGCAGTATTTT.